A single sample gave rise to the 6 T cell receptor beta chains below, sequenced in a study of monozygotic twins with cystic fibrosis. Repertoires were generated with immunoSEQ multiplex PCR, while TCRdb's copy carries only in-frame clones and drops some. The table has around 9,500 clones, about 98% seen once. Material: blood. Receptor source: a girl aged 2-10 years with cystic fibrosis.

V is TRBV30 and J is TRBJ2-3; 8 bases are shared with TRBD2. After removal of 2 bases from V and 3 bases from J, the junction contained 1 base not matched to a gene. The V gene's germline CDR1 is GTSNPN and CDR2 SVGIG (reference sequence). The CDR3 sequence is 13 residues long. CDR3 sequence reads: CAWSRGGTDTQYF. The DNA of the CDR3 is TGTGCCTGGAGTCGGGGGGGTACAGATACGCAGTATTTT.

This sequence joins TRBV19 and TRBJ1-5; D is perhaps TRBD1 (5 bases). The CDR3 consists of 17 residues. V was clipped by 7 bases and J by 2 bases, with 21 bases between them. Germline CDR1 reads LNHDA; CDR2 reads SQIVND (reference sequence). CDR3 DNA: TGTGCCAGTACCGCCACGACAGCATCCCCCCGCAATCAGCCCCAGCATTTT. This encodes CASTATTASPRNQPQHF. Full variable domain (outside the CDR3, taken from reference TRBV19 and TRBJ1-5): DGGITQSPKYLFRKEGQNVTLSCEQNLNHDAMYWYRQDPGQGLRLIYYSQIVNDFQKGDIAEGYSVSREKKESFPLTVTSAQKNPTAFYLCASTATTASPRNQPQHFGDGTRLSIL.

CDR3 residues: CASSLQRGMNTEAFF. Written as DNA, the CDR3 is TGTGCCAGCAGCTTACAGAGGGGGATGAACACTGAAGCTTTCTTT. V usage is TRBV7-9 and J usage is TRBJ1-1; the D gene is possibly TRBD1 (6 bases). Germline V gives CDR1 SEHNR, CDR2 FQNEAQ (reference sequence). This CDR3 has 15 residues. Between the trimmed V and J ends, which lost 2 bases and 0 bases, there was a span of 10 bases.

The chain has TRBV7-9 and TRBJ2-1, with TRBD1 matching over 8 bases. CDR3 length equals 17 residues. In germline, CDR1 is SEHNR, CDR2 FQNEAQ (reference sequence). V trimming: 4 bases; J trimming: 3 bases; junction bases outside the gene matches: 11. In DNA form, the CDR3 reads TGTGCCAGCAGCTCCCCGGACAGGGACACTCTCTACAATGAGCAGTTCTTC. Translation: CASSSPDRDTLYNEQFF.

The chain carries TRBV19 and TRBJ1-5; no clear D gene. Germline loops: CDR1 LNHDA, CDR2 SQIVND (reference sequence). Trimming took 3 bases from V and 3 from J, leaving 12 bases between them. This CDR3 contains 15 residues. CDR3 protein: CASSIWVRLNQPQHF. In DNA form, the CDR3 reads TGTGCCAGTAGTATCTGGGTTAGGCTCAATCAGCCCCAGCATTTT.

V gene TRBV6-1 combines with J gene TRBJ1-5, with a weak D call TRBD1 (6 bases). The CDR3 length is 14 residues. V lost 8 bases to trimming and J lost 2 bases, with 13 bases between them. Germline V gives CDR1 MNHNS, CDR2 SASEGT. Written as DNA, the CDR3 is TGTGCCAGCCGGGGGCCCGGCCGCAATCAGCCCCAGCATTTT. This translates into CASRGPGRNQPQHF.